Listed here are 25 T cell receptor beta chains from one sample, sequenced in a study of cytomegalovirus exposure and HLA in healthy donors. The PCR ran on 60 Vbeta and 13 Jbeta primers. Only in-frame clones appear in the TCRdb table, and some are missing; sequencing was by immunoSEQ multiplex PCR. The sample yields fewer than 250,000 clones, 87% seen once. What was sequenced was PBMCs. These receptors all stem from a boy between 2 and 10 years old in good health and CMV-seronegative.

V gene TRBV5-1 combines with J gene TRBJ2-1, with 13 bases fitting TRBD2. Trimming cost V 4 bases and J 7 bases; bases outside gene matches: 8. Germline V gene sequence: CDR1 SGHRS, CDR2 YFSETQ. The CDR3 contains 16 residues. CDR3 nucleotide sequence: TGCGCCAGCAGCCCGACCGGGACTAGCGGGGTGAATGAGCAGTTCTTC. This translates into CASSPTGTSGVNEQFF. The full variable domain, in which reference TRBV5-1 and TRBJ2-1 provide the parts outside the CDR3, is KAGVTQTPRYLIKTRGQQVTLSCSPISGHRSVSWYQQTPGQGLQFLFEYFSETQRNKGNFPGRFSGRQFSNSRSEMNVSTLELGDSALYLCASSPTGTSGVNEQFFGPGTRLTVL.

The chain combines TRBV7-9 with TRBJ2-7, with TRBD1 matching 11 bases. The CDR3 contains 15 residues. Germline V gives CDR1 SEHNR, CDR2 FQNEAQ (reference sequence). V was clipped by 5 bases and J by 5 bases; unmatched bases: 8. CDR3 nucleotides: TGTGCCAGCAGCGTCGGACAGGGGGCGAGGGACGAGCAGTACTTC. Translated, it gives CASSVGQGARDEQYF.

Regarding this clone: An end of the junction does not agree with germline; a read error may underlie this. The chain is built from TRBV6-1 and TRBJ1-1; a possible D gene is TRBD1 (5 bases). The CDR3 totals 12 residues. Germline lookup yields CDR1 MNHNS and CDR2 SASEGT. The CDR3 sequence: CVSNRLNTEAFF. CDR3 bases: TGTGTCAGCAACAGGTTGAACACTGAAGCTTTCTTT.

V is TRBV27 and J is TRBJ1-2, with 9 bases matching TRBD1. Trimming at V came to 3 bases and at J to 5 bases, leaving 1 base not matched to a gene. Germline assignment: CDR1 MNHEY and CDR2 SMNVEV (reference sequence). This CDR3 is 13 amino acids long. CDR3 in amino acids: CASSFGTGYGYTF. CDR3 nucleotides: TGTGCCAGCAGTTTCGGGACAGGGTATGGCTACACCTTC.

This clone was picked up a small number of times. V gene TRBV5-1 combines with J gene TRBJ1-4; D gene uncertain. This CDR3 region has 15 residues. The germline V and J ends were trimmed by 0 bases and 7 bases, with 13 bases remaining between them. Germline V gives CDR1 SGHRS, CDR2 YFSETQ. This CDR3 reads CASSLGGWEAEKLFF. The DNA of the CDR3 is TGCGCCAGCAGCTTGGGTGGATGGGAGGCTGAAAAACTGTTTTTT.

The V and J genes are TRBV27 and TRBJ1-4; perhaps TRBD1 as D (6 bases). The ends were cut back, 6 bases at V and 7 bases at J, with 9 bases in the middle. This CDR3 comprises 12 residues. CDR1 MNHEY and CDR2 SMNVEV come from the germline V gene (reference sequence). This CDR3 reads CASRGAGEKLFF. CDR3 sequence (DNA): TGTGCCAGCAGGGGGGCTGGTGAAAAACTGTTTTTT.

In its sample, this clone was seen once. CDR3 bases: TGTGCCAGCAGCGGACGGGGCTATGGCTACACCTTC. The encoded protein is CASSGRGYGYTF. J is TRBJ1-2 and V is TRBV9; D not resolved. The CDR3 consists of 12 residues. The germline CDR1 and CDR2 sequences are SGDLS and YYNGEE. V lost 3 bases and J 4 bases, leaving 7 bases between the germline ends.

The chain has TRBV28 and TRBJ1-5, with D maybe TRBD1 (6 bases). The CDR3 loop spans 18 amino acids. In germline, CDR1 is MDHEN, CDR2 SYDVKM. V was shortened by 2 bases and J by 0 bases, with 17 bases between the two germline ends. CDR3 DNA sequence: TGTGCCAGCAGTTTAATTCCTCAGGGGTTAACTAGCAATCAGCCCCAGCATTTT. It specifies CASSLIPQGLTSNQPQHF.

The chain uses TRBV9 and TRBJ1-4; a weak D match, TRBD1 (5 bases). CDR3 length equals 17 residues. Germline values: CDR1 SGDLS, CDR2 YYNGEE. V lost 0 bases to trimming and J lost 5 bases, with 17 bases between them. This CDR3 is CASSVATGSVTNEKLFF. CDR3 bases: TGTGCCAGCAGCGTAGCTACAGGCTCTGTAACGAATGAAAAACTGTTTTTT.

V is TRBV11-2 and J is TRBJ1-1, with 7 nucleotides matching TRBD1. The V and J ends lost 3 bases and 5 bases, in that order; junction bases with no gene match: 3. The CDR3 contains 13 residues. CDR1 and CDR2 (germline): SGHAT, FQNNGV. The CDR3 region has the DNA TGTGCCAGCAGCTTTACAGGGGAAACTGAAGCTTTCTTT. Its translation is CASSFTGETEAFF.

V usage is TRBV23-1 and J usage is TRBJ1-2; TRBD1 is a possible D gene (6 bases). TRBV23-1 is annotated as an ORF whose role is uncertain. The ends were cut back, 4 bases at V and 3 bases at J, with 12 bases in the middle. This CDR3 comprises 14 residues. Here the CDR3 DNA reads TGCGCCAGCAGTCGATACAGGGTCGACTATGGCTACACCTTC. Translated, it gives CASSRYRVDYGYTF.

Only one count was recorded for this clone. The chain has TRBV10-3 and TRBJ2-2; D is undetermined. V lost 3 bases and J lost 3, with 8 bases in between. CDR3 length: 14 amino acids. Germline-derived CDR1 and CDR2 are ENHRY and SYGVKD. CDR3 sequence (DNA): TGTGCCATCAGTGACTTAGCTGACACCGGGGAGCTGTTTTTT. This sequence encodes CAISDLADTGELFF.

The rearrangement uses TRBV29-1 and TRBJ2-1; 8 bases align to TRBD2. CDR3 size: 14 residues. J was trimmed by 9 bases and V by 7 bases; bases with no gene match: 14. Germline V lookup: CDR1 SQVTM, CDR2 ANQGSEA. Here the CDR3 DNA reads TGCAGCGGACAGAGAAGCGGGAGAGAGTCTGAGCAGTTCTTC. It translates to CSGQRSGRESEQFF.

This clone occurred once. This rearrangement joins TRBV19 to TRBJ2-5, with 9 nucleotides matching TRBD1. Gene TRBJ2-7 matches the end of the DNA better, so the J call may be wrong. This CDR3 region has 14 residues. Per germline, CDR1 LNHDA and CDR2 SQIVND (reference sequence). CDR3 sequence: CASSIRDRAYEQYF. The CDR3, as DNA: TGTGCCAGTAGTATCCGGGACAGGGCCTACGAGCAGTACTTC.

The chain links TRBV28 to TRBJ2-5; 16 nucleotides align to TRBD2. The CDR3 spans 18 residues. From germline, CDR1 is MDHEN and CDR2 SYDVKM. V shed 6 bases and J 5 bases; nucleotides not matched to a gene: 12. The CDR3 DNA reads TGTGCCAGCAGGGGGGAAGGAGGGACTAGCGGGAGGGTTGAGACCCAGTACTTC. Protein product: CASRGEGGTSGRVETQYF.

This rearrangement joins TRBV2 to TRBJ1-3, with D possibly TRBD1 on 5 matching bases. CDR1 SNHLY and CDR2 FYNNEI come from the germline V gene. The germline V and J ends were trimmed by 11 bases and 4 bases, with 18 bases remaining between them. CDR3 length: 14 residues. For the CDR3, the DNA is TGTGCCGGATTAGGAGGGGTAAGAGGAAACACCATATATTTT. Translation gives CAGLGGVRGNTIYF.

The V and J genes are TRBV18 and TRBJ2-5; tentatively, D is TRBD2 (5 bases). Germline V lookup: CDR1 KGHSH, CDR2 LQKENI. The CDR3 has 18 amino acids. V was shortened by 3 bases and J by 5 bases, with 25 bases between the two germline ends. This CDR3 is CASSPDRGLVQSWETQYF. The CDR3 DNA sequence: TGTGCCAGCTCACCGGATCGGGGTCTGGTCCAGTCTTGGGAGACCCAGTACTTC.

The DNA of the CDR3 is TGTGCCTCCCGGGATTATTACGAGCAGTACTTC. Translation gives CASRDYYEQYF. This rearrangement joins TRBV28 to TRBJ2-7; perhaps TRBD2 as D (5 bases). Germline V CDR1 and CDR2: MDHEN, SYDVKM. The CDR3 sequence is 11 residues long. The V end lost 11 bases, the J end lost 4 bases, and 12 bases lay between the germline ends.

The chain joins TRBV6-5 to TRBJ1-1; 7 bases map to TRBD1. V dropped 6 bases and J dropped 2; count of bases not matched to a gene: 9. The CDR3 has 15 amino acids. Germline V gene data show CDR1 as MNHEY and CDR2 as SVGAGI. CDR3 loop: CASRMTGLKNTEAFF. The CDR3 nucleotides are TGTGCCAGCAGGATGACAGGGCTGAAAAACACTGAAGCTTTCTTT.

This clone was recorded only once. The chain has TRBV7-6 and TRBJ2-3; D perhaps matches TRBD1 (5 bases). The V end lost 1 base, the J end lost 0 bases, and 11 bases lay between the germline ends. This CDR3 spans 16 amino acids. CDR1 is SGHVS and CDR2 is FNYEAQ in the germline V gene. The CDR3 DNA reads TGTGCCAGCAGCTTAGGGTCAGGGATTAGCACAGATACGCAGTATTTT. Its protein product is CASSLGSGISTDTQYF.

This rearrangement joins TRBV30 to TRBJ1-1, with unresolved D. The CDR3 runs to 14 residues. Germline values: CDR1 GTSNPN, CDR2 SVGIG (reference sequence). Trimming stripped 2 bases from V and 0 bases from J, with 10 bases between. The CDR3 coding sequence is TGTGCCTGGAGTCCCGGACTGATGAACACTGAAGCTTTCTTT. As protein: CAWSPGLMNTEAFF.

V and J are TRBV5-4 and TRBJ2-1, with a weak D call TRBD2 (6 bases). The CDR3 is 16 amino acids. V was cut by 3 bases and J by 4 bases, with 17 bases left in between. Germline values: CDR1 SGHNT, CDR2 YYREEE (reference sequence). CDR3 amino acids: CASSSSGEGKYNEQFF. Written as DNA, the CDR3 is TGTGCCAGCAGCTCCTCGGGAGAGGGGAAATACAATGAGCAGTTCTTC.

The genes are TRBV19 and TRBJ1-2; 9 bases agree with TRBD1. This CDR3 is built from 15 residues. Trimming removed 4 bases from V and 2 bases from J; junction bases left unmatched: 5. Looked up from germline, CDR1 is LNHDA and CDR2 is SQIVND (reference sequence). Written as DNA, the CDR3 is TGTGCCAGTAGTACCCCCGGGACAGGGAACTATGGCTACACCTTC. Translation gives CASSTPGTGNYGYTF.

V gene TRBV15 combines with J gene TRBJ2-3, with no clear D. CDR3 length: 15 residues. Trimming stripped 0 bases from V and 3 bases from J, with 10 bases between. Per germline, CDR1 LNHNV and CDR2 YYDKDF (reference sequence). The CDR3 DNA sequence: TGTGCCACCAGCAGAGATCTCCCCGGGACAGATACGCAGTATTTT. It translates to CATSRDLPGTDTQYF.

This chain connects TRBV7-2 to TRBJ1-6, with 7 bases identical to TRBD1. The CDR3 totals 18 residues. Losses at the gene ends were 5 bases for V and 7 bases for J; bases not matched to a gene: 17. Looked up from germline, CDR1 is SGHTA and CDR2 is FQGNSA. Here the CDR3 DNA reads TGTGCCAGCAGCCCACGACCCTCTTCACAGGGGACGAATTCACCCCTCCACTTT. Its protein is CASSPRPSSQGTNSPLHF.